The clone carrying this T cell receptor beta chain has more than one count but fewer than ten. The target antigen is unknown. This sample is drawn from a study of cytomegalovirus exposure and HLA in healthy donors. CDR3 length: 11 amino acids. V lost 5 bases, J lost 14 bases, and 8 bases stayed unmatched. In germline, CDR1 is SGHAT, CDR2 FQNNGV. In nominal health when sampled, donors likely had unrecorded immune exposures nonetheless. The study's findings and limits: Diagnosis of cytomegalovirus status made by the classifier reportedly showed high specificity and sensitivity. Generally TCR sequences proved uncommon, though certain public TCRs appeared in numerous donors. Apparent HLA restriction characterized most CMV-associated TCR beta chains in a later analysis.

The PCR had 60 Vbeta and 13 Jbeta primers. Sequenced by immunoSEQ multiplex PCR; TCRdb stores in-frame clones only, minus some. The sample contains 90,000 to 120,000 clones, around two thirds of which appear only once. This clonotype originated in a man aged 25 to 45 in good health and CMV-seropositive. This chain uses TRBV11-2 with TRBJ2-5; 7 nucleotides align to TRBD1. Specimen: PBMCs. CDR3 nucleotides: TGTGCCAGCAGCCCTGCCGACAGGGCCTACTTC. Translating it yields CASSPADRAYF.